The entry below describes one T cell receptor beta chain. The germline V and J ends were trimmed by 0 bases and 8 bases, with 14 bases remaining between them. The germline V gene has CDR1 MNHNS and CDR2 SASEGT. CDR3 size: 15 residues. The data stem from a study of blood T cell repertoires in COVID-19. Turning to the study itself: Sites across the United States, Italy and Spain contributed samples from acute and convalescent COVID-19. T cells, B-cell-depleted T cells, or PBMCs provided the cDNA or gDNA that served as material.

Original processing methods: Estimation of nucleated cell counts was performed using reference gene primer amplification. The protocol was immunoSEQ multiplex PCR, while the TCRdb copy is restricted to in-frame clones and leaves out a portion. The DNA was the basis for D and trimming; V, J and clone size are from that table. The sample lists about 130,000 clones; around 80% were seen once. The material sequenced was peripheral blood. V usage is TRBV6-1 and J usage is TRBJ2-4; D is perhaps TRBD2 (6 bases). The clonotype originates from a man aged 25 to 40 with COVID-19, enrolled during active disease. The CDR3 loop is CASSEADGGSDIQYF. CDR3 coding DNA: TGTGCCAGCAGTGAAGCGGACGGGGGATCGGACATTCAGTACTTC.